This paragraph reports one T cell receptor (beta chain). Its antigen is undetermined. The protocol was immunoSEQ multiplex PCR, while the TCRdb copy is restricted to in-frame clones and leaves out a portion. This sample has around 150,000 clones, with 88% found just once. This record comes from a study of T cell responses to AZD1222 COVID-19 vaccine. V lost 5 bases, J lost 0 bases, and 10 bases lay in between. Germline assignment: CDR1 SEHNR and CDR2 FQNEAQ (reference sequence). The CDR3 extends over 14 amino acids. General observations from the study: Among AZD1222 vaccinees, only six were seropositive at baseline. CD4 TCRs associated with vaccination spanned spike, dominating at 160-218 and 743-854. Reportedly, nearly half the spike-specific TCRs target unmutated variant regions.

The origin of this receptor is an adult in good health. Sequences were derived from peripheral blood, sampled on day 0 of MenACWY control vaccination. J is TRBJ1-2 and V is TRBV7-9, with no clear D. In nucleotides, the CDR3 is TGTGCCAGCAGCGGACGGGGAGCTAACTATGGCTACACCTTC. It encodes CASSGRGANYGYTF.